Below are 21 T cell receptor beta chains sequenced from a single sample in a study of cytomegalovirus exposure and HLA in healthy donors. PCR primers comprised 60 Vbeta and 13 Jbeta primers. Sequenced by immunoSEQ multiplex PCR; TCRdb stores in-frame clones only, minus some. The table shows around 190,000 clones, with 75% to 80% occurring only once. The material sequenced was PBMCs. All receptors come from a female donor in good health and CMV-seronegative.

The chain couples TRBV29-1 to TRBJ1-5, with 8 bases matching TRBD1. J was trimmed by 15 bases and V by 1 base; bases with no gene match: 11. The CDR3 consists of 13 residues. Germline V gives CDR1 SQVTM, CDR2 ANQGSEA. The DNA of the CDR3 is TGCAGCGTTGAAGCCGGGACAGGCGGCAGCCGGCATTTT. Amino acids: CSVEAGTGGSRHF.

The chain carries TRBV7-9 and TRBJ2-2; TRBD2 agrees at 8 bases. The ends lost 5 bases at V and 0 bases at J; junction bases unmatched: 8. The germline gives CDR1 SEHNR, CDR2 FQNEAQ (reference sequence). This CDR3 is 17 amino acids long. The CDR3 coding sequence is TGTGCCAGCAGCCCCAGGAGCGGGGGCGCGAACACCGGGGAGCTGTTTTTT. This gives the protein CASSPRSGGANTGELFF.

The J gene is TRBJ2-7, the V gene TRBV9; 7 bases fit TRBD1. This CDR3 comprises 15 residues. V was pared by 0 bases and J by 7 bases, with 10 bases of the junction left unmatched. The germline gives CDR1 SGDLS, CDR2 YYNGEE. The chain's CDR3 is CASSVEQGPSGEQYF. The DNA for the CDR3 is TGTGCCAGCAGCGTAGAACAGGGGCCTTCGGGGGAGCAGTACTTC.

There are a few counts of this clone. The chain joins TRBV5-1 to TRBJ1-2, with 7 nucleotides matching TRBD1. The germline V gene has CDR1 SGHRS and CDR2 YFSETQ. V dropped 6 bases and J dropped 4; count of bases not matched to a gene: 9. This CDR3 region has 14 residues. The CDR3 region is CASNWDSTTYGYTF. CDR3 in DNA: TGCGCCAGCAACTGGGACAGTACCACCTATGGCTACACCTTC.

This chain connects TRBV6-1 to TRBJ1-2; possibly TRBD1 for D (6 bases). The CDR3 contains 14 residues. V dropped 6 bases and J dropped 4 bases, with 15 bases sitting between them. The germline gives CDR1 MNHNS, CDR2 SASEGT. In nucleotides, the CDR3 is TGTGCCAGCAGCCTACAGGGACCTTTCTATGGCTACACCTTC. This encodes CASSLQGPFYGYTF.

This clone was recorded once. This rearrangement joins TRBV6-5 to TRBJ1-5; 11 bases line up with TRBD1. Germline V CDR1 and CDR2: MNHEY, SVGAGI. V gave up 2 bases and J gave up 4 bases; unmatched junction bases: 1. The CDR3 spans 15 residues. The CDR3 sequence: CASSYGTGGNQPQHF. CDR3 bases: TGTGCCAGCAGTTACGGGACAGGGGGGAATCAGCCCCAGCATTTT.

This clone turned up a few times. The rearrangement links TRBV6-5 to TRBJ2-1; 8 nucleotides agree with TRBD2. This CDR3 contains 16 residues. The trim removed 2 bases at V and 5 bases at J, leaving 8 bases unmatched. Germline CDR1 and CDR2: MNHEY and SVGAGI. The CDR3 is CASSYLTQRGHNEQFF. The DNA for the CDR3 is TGTGCCAGCAGTTACCTAACACAGCGGGGGCACAATGAGCAGTTCTTC.

This clone was recorded only once. The chain combines TRBV9 with TRBJ2-1; the D gene is possibly TRBD1 (6 bases). Germline values: CDR1 SGDLS, CDR2 YYNGEE. CDR3 length: 16 amino acids. V was trimmed by 0 bases and J by 3 bases, leaving 13 bases between them. CDR3 region: CASSVVGGTNYNEQFF. The CDR3 DNA reads TGTGCCAGCAGCGTAGTTGGGGGCACAAACTACAATGAGCAGTTCTTC.

J is TRBJ2-3 and V is TRBV10-3; no clear D. The CDR3 is 14 amino acids. Trimming took off 4 bases at V and 0 bases at J, with 8 bases between the two ends. CDR1 is ENHRY and CDR2 is SYGVKD in the germline V gene. In DNA form, the CDR3 reads TGTGCCATCAGTGCAGGTACTAGCACAGATACGCAGTATTTT. This translates into CAISAGTSTDTQYF.

The genes are TRBV5-1 and TRBJ2-7; the D gene is possibly TRBD2 (6 bases). V gave up 0 bases and J gave up 6 bases, with 13 bases separating them. The CDR3 is 14 amino acids. CDR1 and CDR2 from the germline V gene are SGHRS and YFSETQ. The CDR3 nucleotides read TGCGCCAGCAGCTTGGGGGCTAGCGAACCCGAGCAGTACTTC. Translating it yields CASSLGASEPEQYF.

The chain carries TRBV6-1 and TRBJ2-5, with D possibly matching TRBD1 (5 bases). The J call is uncertain, as TRBJ2-7 better fits the DNA end. CDR3 size: 13 residues. The germline CDR1 and CDR2 sequences are MNHNS and SASEGT. The CDR3 loop is CASSRDSTYEQYF. The CDR3 DNA sequence: TGTGCCAGCAGCCGAGACAGTACCTACGAGCAGTACTTC.

A single count supports this clone. This chain uses TRBV6-5 with TRBJ2-7, with D perhaps matching TRBD1 (7 bases). CDR3 length: 13 residues. V gave up 6 bases and J gave up 5 bases, with 14 bases separating them. The V gene's germline CDR1 is MNHEY and CDR2 SVGAGI. CDR3 amino acids: CASSFQGGHEQYF. DNA of the CDR3: TGTGCCAGCAGCTTCCAGGGGGGCCACGAGCAGTACTTC.

The chain employs TRBV19 and TRBJ2-5; 11 bases match TRBD2. Trimming removed 6 bases from V and 4 bases from J; junction bases left unmatched: 10. In germline, CDR1 is LNHDA, CDR2 SQIVND (reference sequence). CDR3 length: 16 amino acids. CDR3 amino acids: CASSPALLAGGETQYF. For the CDR3, the DNA is TGTGCCAGTAGCCCAGCCCTCCTAGCGGGGGGAGAGACCCAGTACTTC.

In its sample, this clone was seen a few times. This chain uses TRBV12-2 with TRBJ2-5; TRBD2, the table's D call, was not compared with the DNA. TRBV12-2 is labeled a pseudogene. The CDR3 extends over 17 amino acids. The CDR3 region has the DNA TGTGCAAGTCGCTTAGCGGGGCAAGGGACGGGGGAAGAGACCCAGTACTTC. It encodes CASRLAGQGTGEETQYF.

The gene calls are TRBV6-1 and TRBJ2-5; tentatively, D is TRBD1 (6 bases). Gene TRBJ2-7 matches the end of the DNA better, so the J call may be wrong. The CDR3 is 15 residues long. From germline, CDR1 is MNHNS and CDR2 SASEGT. The CDR3 DNA reads TGTGCCATCTCGCTTTGGGGGCAGAGCGGCTACGAGCAGTACTTC. Its protein product is CAISLWGQSGYEQYF.

The V and J genes are TRBV4-1 and TRBJ2-7; maybe TRBD2 (5 bases). Trimming stripped 1 base from V and 0 bases from J, with 13 bases between. CDR1 and CDR2 from the germline V gene are MGHRA and YSYEKL. The CDR3 is made up of 16 amino acids. In DNA, the CDR3 is TGCGCCAGCAGCCAAGGAGCAGCGGCCCACTCCTACGAGCAGTACTTC. Translating it yields CASSQGAAAHSYEQYF.

The chain recombines TRBV5-1 with TRBJ1-3; D may be TRBD1 (5 bases). The CDR3 has 15 residues. The V end was cut by 0 bases, the J end by 1 base, with 8 bases between. Germline V gene data show CDR1 as SGHRS and CDR2 as YFSETQ. CDR3 sequence (DNA): TGCGCCAGCAGCTTGGCAGGGAATTCTGGAAACACCATATATTTT. The encoded protein is CASSLAGNSGNTIYF. The full variable domain, rest sourced from reference TRBV5-1 and TRBJ1-3, is KAGVTQTPRYLIKTRGQQVTLSCSPISGHRSVSWYQQTPGQGLQFLFEYFSETQRNKGNFPGRFSGRQFSNSRSEMNVSTLELGDSALYLCASSLAGNSGNTIYFGEGSWLTVV.

The chain employs TRBV9 and TRBJ2-1, with 7 nucleotides matching TRBD2. Trimming took 2 bases from V and 12 from J; bases not matched to a gene: 2. Germline values: CDR1 SGDLS, CDR2 YYNGEE. The CDR3 totals 11 residues. This CDR3 is CASSVGTTQFF. CDR3 sequence (DNA): TGTGCCAGCAGCGTCGGGACTACGCAGTTCTTC.

This clone was seen only once. This chain uses TRBV21-1 with TRBJ2-7; no DNA check was done on the table's D call, TRBD1. TRBV21-1 is noted as a pseudogene. The CDR3 runs to 15 residues. CDR3 DNA: TGTGCCAGCAGCACTACCGGGACAGTAGGTTACGAGCAGTACTTC. Its translation: CASSTTGTVGYEQYF.

V usage is TRBV6-5 and J usage is TRBJ1-2; 10 positions match TRBD1. Trimming at V came to 5 bases and at J to 7 bases, leaving 7 bases not matched to a gene. Germline CDR1 reads MNHEY; CDR2 reads SVGAGI. The CDR3 totals 14 residues. The CDR3: CASSRETGGPGYTF. CDR3 nucleotides: TGTGCCAGCAGTAGGGAGACAGGGGGCCCTGGCTACACCTTC.

The chain links TRBV5-1 to TRBJ2-5; TRBD2 matches 12 bases. The last part of the DNA fits TRBJ2-7 better; the J call may be wrong. CDR3 length equals 15 residues. Germline V gives CDR1 SGHRS, CDR2 YFSETQ. CDR3 nucleotides: TGCGCCAGCAGTTCCGGACTAGCGGGGCTACGCGAGCAGTACTTC. Translating it yields CASSSGLAGLREQYF.